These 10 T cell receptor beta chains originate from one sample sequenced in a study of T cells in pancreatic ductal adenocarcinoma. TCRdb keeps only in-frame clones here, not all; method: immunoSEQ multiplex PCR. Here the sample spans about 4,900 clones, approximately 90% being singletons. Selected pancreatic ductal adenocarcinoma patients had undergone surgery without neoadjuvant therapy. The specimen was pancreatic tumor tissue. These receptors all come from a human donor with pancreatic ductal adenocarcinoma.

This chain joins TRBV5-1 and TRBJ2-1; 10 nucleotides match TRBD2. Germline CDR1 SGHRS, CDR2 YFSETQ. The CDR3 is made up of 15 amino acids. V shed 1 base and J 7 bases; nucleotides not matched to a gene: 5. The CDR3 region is CASSLSLAGENEQFF. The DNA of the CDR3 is TGCGCCAGCAGCTTGAGTCTAGCGGGGGAGAATGAGCAGTTCTTC.

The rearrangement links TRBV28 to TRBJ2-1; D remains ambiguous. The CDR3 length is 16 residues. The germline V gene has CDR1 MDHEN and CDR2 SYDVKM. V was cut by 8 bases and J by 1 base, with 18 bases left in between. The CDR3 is CASRSLEKPSYNEQFF. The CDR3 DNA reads TGTGCCAGCCGCTCCTTAGAGAAACCATCCTACAATGAGCAGTTCTTC.

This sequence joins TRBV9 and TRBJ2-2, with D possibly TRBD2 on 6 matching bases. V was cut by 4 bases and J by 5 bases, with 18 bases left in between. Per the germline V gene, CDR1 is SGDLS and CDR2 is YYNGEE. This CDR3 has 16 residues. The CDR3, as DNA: TGTGCCAGCAGCATTTTAGCGGACCCGGGGACCGGGGAGCTGTTTTTT. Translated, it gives CASSILADPGTGELFF.

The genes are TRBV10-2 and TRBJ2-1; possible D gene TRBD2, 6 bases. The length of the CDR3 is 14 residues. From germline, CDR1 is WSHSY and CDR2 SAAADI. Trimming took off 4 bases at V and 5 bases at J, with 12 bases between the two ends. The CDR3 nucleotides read TGCGCCAGCAGTGTAGGAGGGATCGACAATGAGCAGTTCTTC. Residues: CASSVGGIDNEQFF.

The CDR3 sequence: CASSPRTSGGSYNEQFF. In DNA form, the CDR3 reads TGTGCCAGTAGTCCACGGACTAGCGGGGGCTCTTACAATGAGCAGTTCTTC. The chain joins TRBV19 to TRBJ2-1, with 13 positions matching TRBD2. Germline values: CDR1 LNHDA, CDR2 SQIVND (reference sequence). The CDR3 has 17 amino acids. V lost 5 bases to trimming and J lost 4 bases; unmatched junction nucleotides: 8.

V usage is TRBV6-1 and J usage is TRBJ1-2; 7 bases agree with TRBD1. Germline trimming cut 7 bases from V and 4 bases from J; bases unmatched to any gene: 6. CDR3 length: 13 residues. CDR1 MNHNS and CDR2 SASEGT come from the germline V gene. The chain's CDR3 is CASKEGASYGYTF. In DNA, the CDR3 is TGTGCCAGCAAGGAGGGGGCGAGCTATGGCTACACCTTC.

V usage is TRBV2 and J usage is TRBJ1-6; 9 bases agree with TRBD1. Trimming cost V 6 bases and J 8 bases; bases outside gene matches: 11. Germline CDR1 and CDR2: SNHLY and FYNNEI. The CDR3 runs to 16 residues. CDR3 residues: CASRSAGTGRDSPLHF. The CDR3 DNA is TGTGCCAGCAGGAGTGCCGGGACAGGGCGCGATTCACCCCTCCACTTT. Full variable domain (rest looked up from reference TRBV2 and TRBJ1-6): EPEVTQTPSHQVTQMGQEVILRCVPISNHLYFYWYRQILGQKVEFLVSFYNNEISEKSEIFDDQFSVERPDGSNFTLKIRSTKLEDSAMYFCASRSAGTGRDSPLHFGNGTRLTVT.

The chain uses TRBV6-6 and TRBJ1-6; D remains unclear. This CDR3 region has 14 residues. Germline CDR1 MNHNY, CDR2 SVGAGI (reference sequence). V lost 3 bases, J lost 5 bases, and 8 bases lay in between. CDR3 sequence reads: CASSYRTDNSPLHF. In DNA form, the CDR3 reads TGTGCCAGCAGTTATAGAACAGATAATTCACCCCTCCACTTT.

CDR3 coding DNA: TGTGCCAGCAGCTTAGACCGGGACGGGGCATGGGATACGCAGTATTTT. Its translation: CASSLDRDGAWDTQYF. The J gene is TRBJ2-3, the V gene TRBV11-2; D possibly uses TRBD1 or TRBD2 (5 bases each). The germline V gene encodes CDR1 SGHAT and CDR2 FQNNGV. The V end lost 0 bases, the J end lost 6 bases, and 16 bases lay between the germline ends. This CDR3 region has 16 residues.

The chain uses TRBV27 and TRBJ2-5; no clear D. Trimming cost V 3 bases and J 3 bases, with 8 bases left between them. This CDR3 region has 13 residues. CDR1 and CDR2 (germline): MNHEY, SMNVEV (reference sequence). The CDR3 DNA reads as TGTGCCAGCAGTTTTGGAAGGGAAGAGACCCAGTACTTC. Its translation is CASSFGREETQYF.